Below, one T cell receptor (beta chain) is given with its context. Its antigen remains unidentified. This sample stems from a study of cytomegalovirus exposure and HLA in healthy donors. Turning to the study itself: An earlier analysis found 100 million or so unique TCR beta sequences from 150 million to 200 million T cells.

Study-wide results and caveats: Cytomegalovirus association was assigned to about 150 TCR beta chains. Links to common viral pathogens appeared, in a later analysis, for several of the most significant clusters. About 87% or about 30% of the time was how often most TCR beta V segments were productive, according to an earlier analysis.

PCR amplification relied on 60 Vbeta primers (plus 13 Jbeta primers). The assay was immunoSEQ multiplex PCR, and TCRdb's table has in-frame clones only and misses some. The data hold approximately 77,000 clones, with about 80% observed a single time. V gave up 2 bases and J gave up 5 bases, with 19 bases separating them. This CDR3 region has 15 residues. Germline values: CDR1 GTSNPN, CDR2 SVGIG (reference sequence). The material sequenced was PBMCs. The sequence derives from a woman in her 40s in good health and CMV-seronegative. The chain couples TRBV30 to TRBJ2-7; a weak D match, TRBD1 (5 bases). The CDR3 bases are TGTGCCTGGAGTCCCCTTAAGGGGCGCATCCACGAGCAGTACTTC. Its translation: CAWSPLKGRIHEQYF.